The 8 T cell receptor beta chains given below trace back to one sample, sequenced in a study of cytomegalovirus exposure and HLA in healthy donors. A multiplex PCR was run with 60 Vbeta primers and 13 Jbeta primers. TCRdb keeps only in-frame clones here, not all; method: immunoSEQ multiplex PCR. Here the sample spans about 140,000 clones, around 80% being singletons. Sequences were obtained from PBMCs. The receptors here all came from a woman aged 40 to 55 in good health and CMV-seronegative.

The DNA for the CDR3 is TGTGCCAGCAGCTTAGGGCGGGTCATGAACACTGAAGCTTTCTTT. Protein product: CASSLGRVMNTEAFF. The rearrangement links TRBV7-2 to TRBJ1-1; D is unresolved. Looked up from germline, CDR1 is SGHTA and CDR2 is FQGNSA. Trimming cost V 1 base and J 0 bases, with 9 bases left between them. This CDR3 is built from 15 residues. Together with reference TRBV7-2 and TRBJ1-1, the CDR3 gives the full variable domain: GAGVSQSPSNKVTEKGKDVELRCDPISGHTALYWYRQSLGQGLEFLIYFQGNSAPDKSGLPSDRFSAERTGGSVSTLTIQRTQQEDSAVYLCASSLGRVMNTEAFFGQGTRLTVV.

J is TRBJ2-1 and V is TRBV18; the match to TRBD1 covers 8 bases. V shed 6 bases, J shed 9 bases, and the junction held 16 bases outside the gene matches. Germline values: CDR1 KGHSH, CDR2 LQKENI. The CDR3 spans 16 residues. In nucleotides, the CDR3 is TGTGCCAGCTCCGACCCGGACAGGGTCTTTCGCAGTGAGCAGTTCTTC. It yields the protein CASSDPDRVFRSEQFF.

This chain links TRBV4-3 with TRBJ2-4; 8 bases align to TRBD2. The CDR3 length is 15 residues. V shed 1 base, J shed 7 bases, and the junction held 6 bases outside the gene matches. From germline, CDR1 is LGHNA and CDR2 YSLEER. Here the CDR3 DNA reads TGCGCCAGCAGCCAAGGGCGGGAGGTGGGGAACATTCAGTACTTC. Amino acids: CASSQGREVGNIQYF.

This clone was seen only a few times. The chain uses TRBV2 and TRBJ1-5; D is possibly TRBD1 (6 bases). Trimming removed 6 bases at V and 2 bases at J, with 11 bases between. Per the germline V gene, CDR1 is SNHLY and CDR2 is FYNNEI. The CDR3 is made up of 14 amino acids. This CDR3 is CASRLQGGNQPQHF. The CDR3 DNA reads as TGTGCCAGCAGGTTACAGGGAGGCAATCAGCCCCAGCATTTT. The complete variable domain, with remaining parts taken from reference TRBV2 and TRBJ1-5, reads EPEVTQTPSHQVTQMGQEVILRCVPISNHLYFYWYRQILGQKVEFLVSFYNNEISEKSEIFDDQFSVERPDGSNFTLKIRSTKLEDSAMYFCASRLQGGNQPQHFGDGTRLSIL.

The V gene is TRBV7-6, the J gene TRBJ2-2; the D gene is possibly TRBD2 (6 bases). There are 18 residues in the CDR3. Per the germline V gene, CDR1 is SGHVS and CDR2 is FNYEAQ. Trimming shortened V by 1 base and J by 0 bases, and 15 bases separated the two germline ends. In DNA form, the CDR3 reads TGTGCCAGCAGCTTAGAGGCAGGGTTAGCGGCGAACACCGGGGAGCTGTTTTTT. Protein: CASSLEAGLAANTGELFF.

V and J are TRBV28 and TRBJ1-5; weak D call: TRBD1 (5 bases). The CDR3 consists of 17 residues. The ends were cut back, 5 bases at V and 7 bases at J, with 24 bases in the middle. Germline V gene sequence: CDR1 MDHEN, CDR2 SYDVKM. This CDR3 is CASSTQRRGRGRQPQHF. Written as DNA, the CDR3 is TGTGCCAGCAGTACCCAACGACGGGGGAGGGGTAGGCAGCCCCAGCATTTT.

The V and J genes are TRBV11-2 and TRBJ2-7; 13 nucleotides line up with TRBD2. The CDR3 contains 18 residues. The trim removed 3 bases at V and 2 bases at J, leaving 10 bases unmatched. Germline loops: CDR1 SGHAT, CDR2 FQNNGV. As DNA, the CDR3 is TGTGCCAGCAGCTTGCAACTAGCGGGAGGGAAATTCCCCTACGAGCAGTACTTC. Protein: CASSLQLAGGKFPYEQYF. The full variable domain, rest sourced from reference TRBV11-2 and TRBJ2-7, is EAGVAQSPRYKIIEKRQSVAFWCNPISGHATLYWYQQILGQGPKLLIQFQNNGVVDDSQLPKDRFSAERLKGVDSTLKIQPAKLEDSAVYLCASSLQLAGGKFPYEQYFGPGTRLTVT.

This chain joins TRBV16 and TRBJ2-7; D is perhaps TRBD1 (5 bases). The V end was cut by 2 bases, the J end by 12 bases, with 17 bases between. The CDR3 is made up of 13 amino acids. Germline lookup yields CDR1 KGHSY and CDR2 FQNENV. The CDR3 DNA reads TGTGCCAGCAGCCAACTAACAGGCCTCATGACGTACTTC. This gives the protein CASSQLTGLMTYF.